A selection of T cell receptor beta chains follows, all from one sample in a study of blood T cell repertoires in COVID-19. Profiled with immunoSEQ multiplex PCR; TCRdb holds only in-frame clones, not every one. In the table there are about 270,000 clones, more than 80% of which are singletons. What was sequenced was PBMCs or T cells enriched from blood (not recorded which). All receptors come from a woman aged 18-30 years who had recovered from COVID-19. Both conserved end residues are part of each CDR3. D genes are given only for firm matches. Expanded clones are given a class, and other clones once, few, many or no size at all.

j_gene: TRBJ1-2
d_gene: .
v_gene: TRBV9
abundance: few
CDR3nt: TGTGCCAGCAGCGTAGCCCAGGGTAACAACTATGGCTACACCTTC
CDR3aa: CASSVAQGNNYGYTF

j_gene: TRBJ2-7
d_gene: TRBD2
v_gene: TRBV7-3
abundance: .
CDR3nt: TGTGCCAGCAGCTTAACGGGGAGGGCTGAGAACGAGCAGTACTTC
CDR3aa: CASSLTGRAENEQYF

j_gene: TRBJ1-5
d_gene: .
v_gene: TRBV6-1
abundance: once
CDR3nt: TGTGCCAGCAGTGATTATCGTCCAACAGACAATCAGCCCCAGCATTTT
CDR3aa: CASSDYRPTDNQPQHF

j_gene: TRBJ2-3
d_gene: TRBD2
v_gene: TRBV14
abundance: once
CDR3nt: TGTGCCAGCAGCCTCCCCGGGACTAGCCTCACAGATACGCAGTATTTT
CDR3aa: CASSLPGTSLTDTQYF

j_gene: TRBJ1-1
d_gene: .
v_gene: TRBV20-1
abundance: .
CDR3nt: TGCAGTGCTAGTCTTGGACACAGTTTATTGAACACTGAAGCTTTCTTT
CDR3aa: CSASLGHSLLNTEAFF

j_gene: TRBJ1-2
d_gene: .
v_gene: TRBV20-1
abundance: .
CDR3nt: TGCAGTGCTAGTTCCAGGGGTGGTTATGGCTACACCTTC
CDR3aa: CSASSRGGYGYTF

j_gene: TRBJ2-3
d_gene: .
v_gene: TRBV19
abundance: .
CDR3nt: TGTGCCAGTACCAGGAGTCACGGGACTCCCCTCACAGATACGCAGTATTTT
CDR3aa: CASTRSHGTPLTDTQYF

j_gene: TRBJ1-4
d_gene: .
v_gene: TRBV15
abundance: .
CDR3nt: TGTGCCACTAACGAGGGCACTAATGAAAAACTGTTTTTT
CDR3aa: CATNEGTNEKLFF

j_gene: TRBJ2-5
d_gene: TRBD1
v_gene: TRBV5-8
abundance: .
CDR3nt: TGTGCCAGCAGCACATCCGGGACAGGGGGTAAAAAGACCCAGTACTTC
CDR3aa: CASSTSGTGGKKTQYF

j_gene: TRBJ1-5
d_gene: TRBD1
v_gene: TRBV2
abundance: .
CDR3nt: TGTGCCAGCAGGGCTCTGGGACAGGGGGTAAGTGGCAATCAGCCCCAGCATTTT
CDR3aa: CASRALGQGVSGNQPQHF

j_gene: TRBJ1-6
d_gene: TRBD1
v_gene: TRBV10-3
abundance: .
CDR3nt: TGTGCCATCAGTGAGAAGAGTCGAGACAGGGGCCCACCCCTCCACTTT
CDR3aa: CAISEKSRDRGPPLHF

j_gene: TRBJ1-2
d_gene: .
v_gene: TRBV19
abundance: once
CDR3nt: TGTGCCAGTAGGCCTTGGCGGGACGGTTATGGCTACACCTTC
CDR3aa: CASRPWRDGYGYTF

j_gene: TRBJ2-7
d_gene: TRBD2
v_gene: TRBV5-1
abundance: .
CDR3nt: TGCGCCAGCAGCCCCGCAATGACTAGCGTCTCCGAGCAGTACTTC
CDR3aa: CASSPAMTSVSEQYF

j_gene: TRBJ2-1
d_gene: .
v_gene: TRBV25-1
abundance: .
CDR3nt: TGTGCCAGCAGTGAATATTTCCCTAGCGGTGGGACAGGCAATGAGCAGTTCTTC
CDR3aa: CASSEYFPSGGTGNEQFF

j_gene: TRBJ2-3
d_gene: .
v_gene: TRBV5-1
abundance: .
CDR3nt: TGCGCCAGCAGCTTGGCGGCCGGGGGAACAGATACGCAGTATTTT
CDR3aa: CASSLAAGGTDTQYF

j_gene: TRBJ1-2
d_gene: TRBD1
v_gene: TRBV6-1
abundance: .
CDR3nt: TGTGCCAGCAGTGAAGAGGACAGGGTTAACTATGGCTACACCTTC
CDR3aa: CASSEEDRVNYGYTF

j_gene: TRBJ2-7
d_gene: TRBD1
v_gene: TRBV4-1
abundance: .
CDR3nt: TGCGCCAGCAGCCAGCCCGGACAGGGCGAGCAGTACTTC
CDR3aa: CASSQPGQGEQYF

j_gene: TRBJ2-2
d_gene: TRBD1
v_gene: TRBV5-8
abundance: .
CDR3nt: TGTGCCAGCAGACCAGGGGGCACCGGGGAGCTGTTTTTT
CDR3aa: CASRPGGTGELFF

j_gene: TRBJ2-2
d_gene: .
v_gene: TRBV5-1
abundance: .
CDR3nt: TGCGCCAGCAGCTTGGCTAGGGAGCTGTTTTTT
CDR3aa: CASSLARELFF

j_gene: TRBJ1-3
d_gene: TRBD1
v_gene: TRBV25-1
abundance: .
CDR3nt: TGTGCCAGCAGGGGACAGGGGTCTGGAAACACCATATATTTT
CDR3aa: CASRGQGSGNTIYF

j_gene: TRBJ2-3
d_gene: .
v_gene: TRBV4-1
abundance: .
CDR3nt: TGCGCCAGCAGAAAAGACTATGGCACAGATACGCAGTATTTT
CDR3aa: CASRKDYGTDTQYF

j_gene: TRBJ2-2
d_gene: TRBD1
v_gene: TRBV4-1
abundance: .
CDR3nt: TGCGCCAGCAGCCACTCGGACAGGCGCAACACCGGGGAGCTGTTTTTT
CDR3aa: CASSHSDRRNTGELFF

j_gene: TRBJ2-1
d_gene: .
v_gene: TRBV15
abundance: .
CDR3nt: TGTGCCACCAGCAGACAGGGGAATAATGAGCAGTTCTTC
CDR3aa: CATSRQGNNEQFF

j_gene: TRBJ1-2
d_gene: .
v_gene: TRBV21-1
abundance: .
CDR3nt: TGTGCCAGCAGCAAAGTTCCAAGGGGCTCTTATGGCTACACCTTC
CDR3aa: CASSKVPRGSYGYTF

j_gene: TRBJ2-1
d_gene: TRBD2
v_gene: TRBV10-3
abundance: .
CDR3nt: TGTGCCATCAGTGAGGGGGGACTAGCGGCATCCTACAATGAGCAGTTCTTC
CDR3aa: CAISEGGLAASYNEQFF

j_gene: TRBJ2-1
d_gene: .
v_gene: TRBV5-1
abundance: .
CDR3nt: TGCGCCAGCAGCCTAAACACAGGGACCAATGAGCAGTTCTTC
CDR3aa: CASSLNTGTNEQFF

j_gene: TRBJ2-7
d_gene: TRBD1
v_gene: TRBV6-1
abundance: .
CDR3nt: TGTGCCAGCAGTGAAGCGGTGGGTGGGACAGGGGCCTACGAGCAGTACTTC
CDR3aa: CASSEAVGGTGAYEQYF

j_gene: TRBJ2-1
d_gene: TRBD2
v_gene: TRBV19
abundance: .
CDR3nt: TGTGCCAGTAGTAATAAGGGACTAGCGAGCTCCTACAATGAGCAGTTCTTC
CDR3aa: CASSNKGLASSYNEQFF

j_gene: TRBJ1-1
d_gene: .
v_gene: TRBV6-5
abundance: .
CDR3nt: TGTGCCAGCAGGCGACAGTTTGAAGCTTTCTTT
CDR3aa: CASRRQFEAFF

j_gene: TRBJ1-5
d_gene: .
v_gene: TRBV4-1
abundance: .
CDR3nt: TGCGCCAGCAGCCAAAGAGTTTCTAGCAATCAGCCCCAGCATTTT
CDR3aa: CASSQRVSSNQPQHF

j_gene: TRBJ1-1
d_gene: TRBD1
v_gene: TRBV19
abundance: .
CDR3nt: TGTGCCAGTAGTATATCCCAGGGGGACACTGAAGCTTTCTTT
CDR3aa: CASSISQGDTEAFF

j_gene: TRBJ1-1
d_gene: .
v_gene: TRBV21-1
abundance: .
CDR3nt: TGTGCCAGCAGCAAAGAGAAGCGGACAGGATCGAACACTGAAGCTTTCTTT
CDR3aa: CASSKEKRTGSNTEAFF

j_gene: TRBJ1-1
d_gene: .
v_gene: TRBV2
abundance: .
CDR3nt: TGTGCCAGCAGGAACGAACTATTCGCTGAAGCTTTCTTT
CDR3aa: CASRNELFAEAFF

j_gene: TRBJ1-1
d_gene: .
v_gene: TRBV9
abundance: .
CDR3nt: TGTGCCAGCAGCCCCCGTTTGAACACTGAAGCTTTCTTT
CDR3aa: CASSPRLNTEAFF

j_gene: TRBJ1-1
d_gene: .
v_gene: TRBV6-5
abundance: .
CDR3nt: TGTGCCAGCGGAATCAGGGGCACTGAAGCTTTCTTT
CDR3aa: CASGIRGTEAFF

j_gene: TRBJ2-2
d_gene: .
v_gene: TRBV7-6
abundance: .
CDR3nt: TGTGCCAGCAGCTTATTAGGAGTAGCTCAAGCCGGGGAGCTGTTTTTT
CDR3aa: CASSLLGVAQAGELFF

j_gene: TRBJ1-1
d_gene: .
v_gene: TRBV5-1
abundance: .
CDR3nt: TGCGCCAGCAGTTTGGGAGGGATTAACACTGAAGCTTTCTTT
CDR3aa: CASSLGGINTEAFF

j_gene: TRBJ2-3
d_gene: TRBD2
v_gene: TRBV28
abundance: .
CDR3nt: TGTGCCAGCGTCGGGGGGGATACAGATACGCAGTATTTT
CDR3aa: CASVGGDTDTQYF

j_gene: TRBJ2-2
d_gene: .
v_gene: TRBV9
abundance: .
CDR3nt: TGTGCCAGCAGCGCCCAGGTTATGGCGAACACCGGGGAGCTGTTTTTT
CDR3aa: CASSAQVMANTGELFF

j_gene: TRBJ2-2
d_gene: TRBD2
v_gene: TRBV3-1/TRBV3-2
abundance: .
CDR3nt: TGTGCCAGCAGTAAGCGGGGGGGCCACACCGGGGAGCTGTTTTTT
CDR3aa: CASSKRGGHTGELFF

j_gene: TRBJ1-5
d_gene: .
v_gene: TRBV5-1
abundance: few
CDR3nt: TGCGCCAGCAGCTTAGAGGGCTACAGCAATCAGCCCCAGCATTTT
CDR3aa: CASSLEGYSNQPQHF